The clone carrying this T cell receptor beta chain was recorded a few times. Via MiXCR, TCRdb re-called the 5' RACE reads, giving one row per CDR3 protein. The sample holds roughly 70,000 distinct CDR3 sequences, around 4.2% seen once. V was clipped by 3 bases and J by 1 base; unmatched bases: 4. The germline gives CDR1 SGHRS, CDR2 YFSETQ. The CDR3 totals 16 residues. This sample was included in a study of neurological immune-mediated disorders. V is TRBV5-1 and J is TRBJ2-6; 7 nucleotides align to TRBD1. The specimen was PBMCs. The clonotype was recovered from a man younger than 40 with multiple sclerosis. CDR3 protein: CASSSQGESGANVLTF. CDR3 DNA sequence: TGCGCCAGCAGCTCCCAGGGGGAGTCTGGGGCCAACGTCCTGACTTTC.